A single sample gave rise to the 12 T cell receptor beta chains below, sequenced in a study of response to subunit inactivated influenza vaccine. One entry per CDR3 protein results from TCRdb running MiXCR on the RT-PCR reads. The data hold some 190,000 distinct CDR3 sequences, with approximately 15% observed a single time. Material: CD8+ T cells sorted from PBMCs, obtained more than 4 days after vaccination. Receptors were obtained from a man aged 50-60 years who received an inactivated influenza vaccine.

This clonotype showed up many times. The V and J genes are TRBV13 and TRBJ2-5, with 10 bases identical to TRBD1. This CDR3 contains 16 residues. The junction had 13 bases not matched to a gene; V was cut back by 5 bases and J by 7 bases. Germline V gene lookup returns CDR1 PRHDT and CDR2 FYEKMQ (reference sequence). Here the CDR3 DNA reads TGTGCCAGCAGCCCTCCCACCGGGACAGGGGACTTGACCCAGTACTTC. Amino acids: CASSPPTGTGDLTQYF.

The V gene is TRBV6-5, the J gene TRBJ1-1, with D uncertain. The CDR3 totals 14 residues. V lost 2 bases and J lost 0, with 7 bases in between. Germline-derived CDR1 and CDR2 are MNHEY and SVGAGI. Written as DNA, the CDR3 is TGTGCCAGCAGTTACACGGGGATGAACACTGAAGCTTTCTTT. Protein sequence: CASSYTGMNTEAFF.

The sample holds a few counts of this clonotype. The V gene is TRBV12-3 or TRBV12-4, the J gene TRBJ2-3, with TRBD1 matching over 8 bases. CDR3 length equals 14 residues. V was clipped by 6 bases and J by 4 bases; unmatched bases: 6. The CDR3 is CASRMMTGADTQYF. The CDR3 nucleotides read TGTGCCAGCAGAATGATGACAGGGGCAGATACGCAGTATTTT.

The chain uses TRBV11-3 and TRBJ2-1; D ambiguous. The V end lost 3 bases, the J end lost 10 bases, and 10 bases lay between the germline ends. The CDR3 totals 12 residues. CDR1 and CDR2 from the germline V gene are SGHNT and YENEEA. CDR3: CASSLALDEQFF. The CDR3 DNA sequence: TGTGCCAGCAGCTTGGCCCTGGACGAGCAGTTCTTC.

J is TRBJ2-2 and V is TRBV10-3, with a tentative D call TRBD2 (5 bases). Trimming took off 11 bases at V and 2 bases at J, with 18 bases between the two ends. The germline V gene has CDR1 ENHRY and CDR2 SYGVKD. CDR3 length equals 15 residues. CDR3 in amino acids: CAAFSEGLNTGELFF. The CDR3 DNA reads as TGTGCCGCCTTTAGTGAGGGCCTAAACACCGGGGAGCTGTTTTTT.

This chain joins TRBV12-3 or TRBV12-4 and TRBJ1-2; TRBD1 is a possible D gene (5 bases). CDR3 length equals 13 residues. V gave up 2 bases and J gave up 4 bases, with 8 bases separating them. CDR3 in DNA: TGTGCCAGCAGTTTAAGGGGATCCTATGGCTACACCTTC. Its protein is CASSLRGSYGYTF.

The V and J genes are TRBV19 and TRBJ2-1; D not certain. V gave up 3 bases and J gave up 0 bases, with 9 bases separating them. The germline V gene has CDR1 LNHDA and CDR2 SQIVND (reference sequence). The length of the CDR3 is 15 residues. CDR3 DNA: TGTGCCAGTAGTATTTCGGTGAGCTCCTACAATGAGCAGTTCTTC. Translation gives CASSISVSSYNEQFF. Full variable domain (rest looked up from reference TRBV19 and TRBJ2-1): DGGITQSPKYLFRKEGQNVTLSCEQNLNHDAMYWYRQDPGQGLRLIYYSQIVNDFQKGDIAEGYSVSREKKESFPLTVTSAQKNPTAFYLCASSISVSSYNEQFFGPGTRLTVL.

In its sample, this clonotype was seen a few times. The chain combines TRBV6-5 with TRBJ1-1; no reliable D call. The germline V and J ends were trimmed by 4 bases and 3 bases, with 15 bases remaining between them. The CDR3 extends over 15 amino acids. Germline CDR1 reads MNHEY; CDR2 reads SVGAGI. The CDR3 protein is CASSSPSGGDTEAFF. CDR3 sequence (DNA): TGTGCCAGCAGTTCCCCTTCTGGAGGTGACACTGAAGCTTTCTTT.

This clonotype came up a few times. The V gene is TRBV7-9, the J gene TRBJ1-2; 11 nucleotides align to TRBD1. This CDR3 has 12 amino acids. V was clipped by 8 bases and J by 8 bases; unmatched bases: 4. The V gene's germline CDR1 is SEHNR and CDR2 FQNEAQ (reference sequence). CDR3 in DNA: TGTGCCAGCGGACAGGGGGCGCGCGGCTACACCTTC. Translated: CASGQGARGYTF.

The chain combines TRBV7-9 with TRBJ2-5, with D possibly TRBD2 on 6 matching bases. V was cut by 2 bases and J by 2 bases, with 12 bases left in between. The CDR3 runs 15 residues. The germline CDR1 and CDR2 sequences are SEHNR and FQNEAQ (reference sequence). CDR3 sequence: CASSLMLAPQETQYF. The CDR3 DNA follows: TGTGCCAGCAGCTTAATGCTAGCGCCTCAAGAGACCCAGTACTTC. Full variable domain (remainder filled in from reference TRBV7-9 and TRBJ2-5): DTGVSQNPRHKITKRGQNVTFRCDPISEHNRLYWYRQTLGQGPEFLTYFQNEAQLEKSRLLSDRFSAERPKGSFSTLEIQRTEQGDSAMYLCASSLMLAPQETQYFGPGTRLLVL.

V and J are TRBV28 and TRBJ2-7, with 8 nucleotides matching TRBD2. V shed 2 bases and J 1 base; nucleotides not matched to a gene: 4. The CDR3 consists of 15 residues. CDR1 and CDR2 from the germline V gene are MDHEN and SYDVKM. The chain's CDR3 is CASSLTSGRSYEQYF. The CDR3 coding sequence is TGTGCCAGCAGTTTAACAAGCGGGAGATCCTACGAGCAGTACTTC. Full variable domain (rest looked up from reference TRBV28 and TRBJ2-7): DVKVTQSSRYLVKRTGEKVFLECVQDMDHENMFWYRQDPGLGLRLIYFSYDVKMKEKGDIPEGYSVSREKKERFSLILESASTNQTSMYLCASSLTSGRSYEQYFGPGTRLTVT.

This clonotype has more than one count but fewer than ten. This chain links TRBV20-1 with TRBJ1-5; D not resolved. The CDR3 length is 12 residues. Trimming stripped 6 bases from V and 7 bases from J, with 13 bases between. CDR1 and CDR2 (germline): DFQATT, SNEGSKA (reference sequence). The CDR3 nucleotides are TGCAGTGCCCAACCGGCCACACAGCCCCAGCATTTT. Its protein product is CSAQPATQPQHF.